This TCR beta chain was observed in a study of Ad26.COV2.S vaccination and SARS-CoV-2 variants. Treatment defined: 19 received Ad26.COV2.S at low or high dose, single or two shots; roughly 5 received placebo; per-sample allocation not given. The samples date from day 63 after the first vaccine or placebo injection. TCRdb's copy holds only in-frame clones and misses some; the assay was immunoSEQ multiplex PCR. In the table there are approximately 300,000 clones, 70% to 90% of which are singletons. The V end lost 4 bases, the J end lost 4 bases, and 14 bases lay between the germline ends. CDR3 length equals 14 residues. Germline loops: CDR1 SGHRS, CDR2 YFSETQ. A note on this clone: The antigen is undetermined.

Study-level findings and limits: The analyses of TCR breadth and depth may have understated the size of total T cell responses.

The rearrangement links TRBV5-1 to TRBJ1-2, with D perhaps matching TRBD1 (5 bases). This clonotype was obtained from a person aged 18-60 years who received the Ad26.COV2.S COVID-19 vaccine or a placebo. The sample was peripheral blood, taken in a trial of Ad26.COV2.S vaccine versus placebo. CDR3 sequence: CASSGDSSGYGYTF. The DNA of the CDR3 is TGCGCCAGCAGCGGTGACAGCTCAGGCTATGGCTACACCTTC. The full variable domain, with the rest looked up from reference TRBV5-1 and TRBJ1-2, is KAGVTQTPRYLIKTRGQQVTLSCSPISGHRSVSWYQQTPGQGLQFLFEYFSETQRNKGNFPGRFSGRQFSNSRSEMNVSTLELGDSALYLCASSGDSSGYGYTFGSGTRLTVV.